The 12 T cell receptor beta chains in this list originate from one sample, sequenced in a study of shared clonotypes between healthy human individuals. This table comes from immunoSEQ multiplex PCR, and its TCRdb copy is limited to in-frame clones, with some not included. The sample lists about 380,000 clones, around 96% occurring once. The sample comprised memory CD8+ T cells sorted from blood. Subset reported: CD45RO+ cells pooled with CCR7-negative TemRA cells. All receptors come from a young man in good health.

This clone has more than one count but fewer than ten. CDR3 loop: CASSLEYEQYF. The CDR3 region has the DNA TGCGCCAGCAGCTTGGAGTACGAGCAGTACTTC. This rearrangement joins TRBV5-1 to TRBJ2-7; D uncertain. This CDR3 contains 11 residues. Trimming left V 0 bases short and J 4 bases short, with 2 bases between. In germline, CDR1 is SGHRS, CDR2 YFSETQ. The full variable domain, its missing parts supplied by reference TRBV5-1 and TRBJ2-7, is KAGVTQTPRYLIKTRGQQVTLSCSPISGHRSVSWYQQTPGQGLQFLFEYFSETQRNKGNFPGRFSGRQFSNSRSEMNVSTLELGDSALYLCASSLEYEQYFGPGTRLTVT.

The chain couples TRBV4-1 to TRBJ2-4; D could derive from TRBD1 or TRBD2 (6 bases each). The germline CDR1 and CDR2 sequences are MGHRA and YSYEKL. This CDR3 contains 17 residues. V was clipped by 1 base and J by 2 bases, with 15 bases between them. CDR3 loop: CASSQGLGGQTKNIQYF. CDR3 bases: TGCGCCAGCAGCCAAGGGCTTGGGGGGCAAACCAAAAACATTCAGTACTTC.

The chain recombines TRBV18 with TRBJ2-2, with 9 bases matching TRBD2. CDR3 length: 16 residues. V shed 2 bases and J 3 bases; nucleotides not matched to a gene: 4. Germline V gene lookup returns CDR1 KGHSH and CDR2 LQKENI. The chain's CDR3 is CASSPAGGPYTGELFF. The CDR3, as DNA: TGTGCCAGCTCACCAGCGGGAGGGCCCTACACCGGGGAGCTGTTTTTT.

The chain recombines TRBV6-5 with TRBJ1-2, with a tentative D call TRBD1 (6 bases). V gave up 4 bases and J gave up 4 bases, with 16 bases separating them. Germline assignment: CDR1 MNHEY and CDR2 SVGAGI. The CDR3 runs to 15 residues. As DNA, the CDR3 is TGTGCCAGCAGTTCCTACGACAGGAGGAGCTATGGCTACACCTTC. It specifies CASSSYDRRSYGYTF.

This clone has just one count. CDR3 DNA sequence: TGTGCCATCAGTGATACTTCTAGCTCTGGAAACACCATATATTTT. Its protein product is CAISDTSSSGNTIYF. This rearrangement joins TRBV10-3 to TRBJ1-3; D gene uncertain. Germline CDR1 reads ENHRY; CDR2 reads SYGVKD. With 3 bases removed from V and 0 bases from J, the gap between germline ends came to 9 bases. The CDR3 is made up of 15 amino acids.

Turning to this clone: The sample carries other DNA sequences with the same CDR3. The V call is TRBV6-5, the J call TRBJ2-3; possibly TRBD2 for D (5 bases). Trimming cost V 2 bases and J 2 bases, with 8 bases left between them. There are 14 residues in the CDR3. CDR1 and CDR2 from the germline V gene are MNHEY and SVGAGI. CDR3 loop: CASSYRTSTDTQYF. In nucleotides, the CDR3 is TGTGCCAGCAGTTACCGGACTTCCACAGATACGCAGTATTTT.

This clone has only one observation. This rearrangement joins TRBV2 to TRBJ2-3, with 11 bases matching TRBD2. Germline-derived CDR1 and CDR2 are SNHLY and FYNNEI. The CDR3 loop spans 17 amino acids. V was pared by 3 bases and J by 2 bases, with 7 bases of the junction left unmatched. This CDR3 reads CASSDTGTSGSTDTQYF. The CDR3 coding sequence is TGTGCCAGCAGTGACACCGGGACTAGCGGATCCACAGATACGCAGTATTTT.

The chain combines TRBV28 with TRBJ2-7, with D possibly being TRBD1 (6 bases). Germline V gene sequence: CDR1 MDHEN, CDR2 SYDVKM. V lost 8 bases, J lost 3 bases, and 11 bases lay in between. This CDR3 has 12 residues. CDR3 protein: CASSNRDYEQYF. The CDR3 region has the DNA TGTGCCAGCTCGAACAGGGACTACGAGCAGTACTTC.

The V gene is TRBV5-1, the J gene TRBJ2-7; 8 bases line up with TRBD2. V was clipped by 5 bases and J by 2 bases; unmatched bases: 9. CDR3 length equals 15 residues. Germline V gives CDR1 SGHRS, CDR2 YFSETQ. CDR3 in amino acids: CASSGVLREAYEQYF. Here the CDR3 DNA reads TGCGCCAGCAGTGGTGTTTTGCGGGAGGCCTACGAGCAGTACTTC.

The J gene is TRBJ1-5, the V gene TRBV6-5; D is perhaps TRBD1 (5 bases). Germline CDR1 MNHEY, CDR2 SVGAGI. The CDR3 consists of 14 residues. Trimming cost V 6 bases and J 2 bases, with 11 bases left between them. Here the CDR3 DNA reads TGTGCCAGCAGGGGGGGGTCGGGCAATCAGCCCCAGCATTTT. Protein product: CASRGGSGNQPQHF.

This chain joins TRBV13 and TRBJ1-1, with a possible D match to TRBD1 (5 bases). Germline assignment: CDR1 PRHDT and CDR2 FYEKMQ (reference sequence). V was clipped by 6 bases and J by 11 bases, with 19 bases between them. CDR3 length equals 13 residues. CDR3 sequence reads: CASRYRQSGFAFF. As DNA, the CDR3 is TGTGCCAGCAGATACCGACAGTCAGGGTTTGCTTTCTTT. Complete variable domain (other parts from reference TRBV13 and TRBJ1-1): AAGVIQSPRHLIKEKRETATLKCYPIPRHDTVYWYQQGPGQDPQFLISFYEKMQSDKGSIPDRFSAQQFSDYHSELNMSSLELGDSALYFCASRYRQSGFAFFGQGTRLTVV.

DNA of the CDR3: TGTGCCATCAGTGGCCACCTCTCCTACGAGCAGTACTTC. Encoded protein: CAISGHLSYEQYF. The rearrangement uses TRBV10-3 and TRBJ2-7; no clear D gene. The germline CDR1 and CDR2 sequences are ENHRY and SYGVKD. V was shortened by 4 bases and J by 0 bases, with 7 bases between the two germline ends. The CDR3 is 13 residues long.